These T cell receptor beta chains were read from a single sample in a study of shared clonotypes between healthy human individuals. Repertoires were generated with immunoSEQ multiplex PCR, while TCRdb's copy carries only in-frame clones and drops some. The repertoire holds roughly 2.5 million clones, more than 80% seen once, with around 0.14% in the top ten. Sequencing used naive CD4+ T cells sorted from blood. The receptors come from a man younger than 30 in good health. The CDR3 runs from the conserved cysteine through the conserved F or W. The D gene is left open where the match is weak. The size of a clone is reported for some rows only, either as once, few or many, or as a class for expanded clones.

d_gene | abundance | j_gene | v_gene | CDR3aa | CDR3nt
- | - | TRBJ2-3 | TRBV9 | CASSVVPWGDTQYF | TGTGCCAGCAGCGTAGTTCCGTGGGGAGATACGCAGTATTTT
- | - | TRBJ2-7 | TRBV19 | CASRVQGSYEQYF | TGTGCCAGTAGAGTACAGGGTTCCTACGAGCAGTACTTC
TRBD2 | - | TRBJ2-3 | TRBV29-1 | CSGLTSGGTDTQYF | TGCAGCGGGCTGACTAGCGGGGGAACAGATACGCAGTATTTT
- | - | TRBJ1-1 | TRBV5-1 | CASSLPANTEAFF | TGCGCCAGCAGCTTGCCCGCGAACACTGAAGCTTTCTTT
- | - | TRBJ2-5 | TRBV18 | CASSTIQETQYF | TGTGCCAGCTCAACAATTCAAGAGACCCAGTACTTC
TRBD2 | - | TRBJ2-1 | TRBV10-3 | CAIRGTSGGLYNEQFF | TGTGCCATCAGGGGGACTAGCGGGGGACTTTACAATGAGCAGTTCTTC
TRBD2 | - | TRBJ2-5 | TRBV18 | CASSPLGGTETQYF | TGTGCCAGCTCACCCCTGGGGGGGACGGAGACCCAGTACTTC
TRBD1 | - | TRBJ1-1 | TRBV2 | CASSVSGTGNTETFF | TGTGCCAGCAGTGTTTCCGGGACAGGGAATACTGAAACTTTCTTT
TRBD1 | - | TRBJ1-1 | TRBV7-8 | CASSFGTVNGAFF | TGTGCCAGCAGCTTTGGGACAGTAAATGGGGCTTTCTTT
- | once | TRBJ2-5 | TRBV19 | CASSFLEGETQYF | TGTGCCAGTAGCTTCTTAGAAGGCGAGACCCAGTACTTC
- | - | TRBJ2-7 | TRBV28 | CASSGDTPYEQYF | TGTGCCAGCAGTGGGGACACTCCCTACGAGCAGTACTTC
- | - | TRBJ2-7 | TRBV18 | CASSILGYEQYF | TGTGCCAGCTCCATCCTCGGCTACGAGCAGTACTTC
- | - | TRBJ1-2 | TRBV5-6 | CASSLWDRVILSYTF | TGTGCCAGCAGCTTATGGGACCGCGTTATCTTAAGCTACACCTTC
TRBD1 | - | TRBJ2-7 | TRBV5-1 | CASSPRGQGRSYEQYF | TGCGCCAGCAGCCCGAGGGGGCAGGGTCGCTCCTACGAGCAGTACTTC
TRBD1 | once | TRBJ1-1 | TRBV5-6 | CASSLPGTGGTEAFF | TGTGCCAGCAGCTTACCCGGGACAGGGGGCACTGAAGCTTTCTTT
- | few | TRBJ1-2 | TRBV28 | CASSSGPPYGYTF | TGTGCCAGCAGTTCCGGACCGCCATATGGCTACACCTTC
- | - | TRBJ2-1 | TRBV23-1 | CASSRGGGCNEQFF | TGCGCCAGCAGTCGAGGGGGAGGTTGCAATGAGCAGTTCTTC
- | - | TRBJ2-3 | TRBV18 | CASSPAVQAGTDTQYF | TGTGCCAGCTCACCAGCAGTACAGGCGGGCACAGATACGCAGTATTTT
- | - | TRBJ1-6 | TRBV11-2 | CASSSAGTVYSPLHF | TGTGCCAGCAGCTCTGCCGGGACGGTCTATTCACCCCTCCACTTT
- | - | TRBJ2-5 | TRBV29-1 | CSVGTRLQETQYF | TGCAGCGTTGGTACTAGGCTACAAGAGACCCAGTACTTC
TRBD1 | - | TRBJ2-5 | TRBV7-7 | CASSARQGLETQYF | TGTGCTAGCAGCGCTAGACAGGGTTTAGAGACCCAGTACTTC
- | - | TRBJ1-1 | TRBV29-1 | CSVEEGSANTEAFF | TGCAGCGTTGAAGAGGGCAGCGCGAACACTGAAGCTTTCTTT
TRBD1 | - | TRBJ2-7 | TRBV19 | CASSIGTGKETGEQYF | TGTGCCAGTAGTATAGGGACAGGGAAAGAAACGGGCGAGCAGTACTTC
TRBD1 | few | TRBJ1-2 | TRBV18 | CASSPDRTVNGYTF | TGTGCCAGCTCACCGGACAGGACCGTCAATGGCTACACCTTC
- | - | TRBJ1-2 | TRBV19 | CASSWTAMRSGYTF | TGTGCCAGTAGTTGGACGGCGATGCGGTCTGGCTACACCTTC
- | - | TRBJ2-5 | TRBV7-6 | CASSRGTEETQYF | TGTGCCAGCAGCCGCGGGACTGAAGAGACCCAGTACTTC
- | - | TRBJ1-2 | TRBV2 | CASRNTGNYGYTF | TGTGCCAGCAGAAATACAGGGAACTATGGCTACACCTTC
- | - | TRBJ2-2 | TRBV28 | CASSLRTGELFF | TGTGCCAGCAGCCTAAGAACCGGGGAGCTGTTTTTT
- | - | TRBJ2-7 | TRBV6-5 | CASSYSRGAPYEQYF | TGTGCCAGCAGTTACTCCCGGGGGGCCCCCTACGAGCAGTACTTC
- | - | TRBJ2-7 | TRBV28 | CASSQSGFIGSYEQYF | TGTGCCAGCTCCCAGTCGGGGTTTATAGGCTCCTACGAGCAGTACTTC
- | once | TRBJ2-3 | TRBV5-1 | CASSLLLTDTQYF | TGCGCCAGCAGCTTGTTACTGACAGATACGCAGTATTTT
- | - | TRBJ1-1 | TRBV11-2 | CASSLVLAEAFF | TGTGCCAGCAGCTTAGTTTTGGCTGAAGCTTTCTTT
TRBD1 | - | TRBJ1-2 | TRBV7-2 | CASSLGTGGGYTF | TGTGCCAGCAGCTTAGGGACAGGGGGTGGCTACACCTTC
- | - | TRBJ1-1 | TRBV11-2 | CASSLRSPMNTEAFF | TGTGCCAGCAGCTTAAGGTCACCCATGAACACTGAAGCTTTCTTT
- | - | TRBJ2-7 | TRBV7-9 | CASSPQGNVAYEQYF | TGTGCCAGCAGCCCGCAGGGGAACGTTGCCTACGAGCAGTACTTC
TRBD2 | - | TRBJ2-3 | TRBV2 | CASSEEGLAGIDTQYF | TGTGCCAGCAGTGAAGAGGGACTAGCGGGAATAGATACGCAGTATTTT
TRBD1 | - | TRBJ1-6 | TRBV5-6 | CASSFQHIQGASYNSPLHF | TGTGCCAGCAGCTTCCAACATATCCAGGGGGCCAGCTATAATTCACCCCTCCACTTT
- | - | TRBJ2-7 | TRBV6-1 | CASSEAYEQYF | TGTGCCAGCAGTGAAGCCTACGAGCAGTACTTC
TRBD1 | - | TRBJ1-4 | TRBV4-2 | CASSQVQGAEEGEKLFF | TGTGCCAGCAGCCAAGTACAGGGGGCGGAGGAGGGTGAAAAACTGTTTTTT
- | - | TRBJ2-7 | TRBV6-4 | CASRIEDGTSYEQYF | TGTGCCAGCAGGATAGAAGACGGGACATCCTACGAGCAGTACTTC
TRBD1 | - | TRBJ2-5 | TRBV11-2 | CASSFDRGLRETQYF | TGTGCCAGCAGCTTTGACAGGGGACTGCGAGAGACCCAGTACTTC
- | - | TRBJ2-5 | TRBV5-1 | CASSLARESGTQYF | TGCGCCAGCAGCTTGGCCCGGGAGAGTGGGACCCAGTACTTC
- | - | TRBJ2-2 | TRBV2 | CASSGRAANTGELFF | TGTGCCAGCAGTGGAAGGGCGGCGAACACCGGGGAGCTGTTTTTT
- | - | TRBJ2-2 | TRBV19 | CASSIIQNTGELFF | TGTGCCAGTAGTATAATACAGAACACCGGGGAGCTGTTTTTT
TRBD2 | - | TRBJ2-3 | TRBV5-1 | CASLAGSSTDTQYF | TGCGCCAGCCTAGCGGGTTCTAGCACAGATACGCAGTATTTT
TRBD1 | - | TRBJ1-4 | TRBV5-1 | CASSARGRANEKLFF | TGCGCCAGCAGCGCGAGGGGGCGGGCTAATGAAAAACTGTTTTTT
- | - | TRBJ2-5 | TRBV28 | CACGPGEQYF | TGTGCCTGCGGACCGGGGGAGCAGTACTTC
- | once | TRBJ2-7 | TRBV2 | CASKRGTDSYEQYF | TGTGCCAGCAAACGCGGGACGGACTCCTACGAGCAGTACTTC
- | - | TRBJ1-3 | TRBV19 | CASSRGVPLGAGNTIYF | TGTGCCAGTAGCCGCGGCGTTCCGTTAGGAGCTGGAAACACCATATATTTT
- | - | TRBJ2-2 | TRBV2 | CASRFRDTGELFF | TGTGCCAGCAGGTTTAGGGACACCGGGGAGCTGTTTTTT
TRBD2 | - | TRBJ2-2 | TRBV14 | CASSQLGLGGGELFF | TGTGCCAGCAGCCAATTGGGACTAGGAGGCGGGGAGCTGTTTTTT
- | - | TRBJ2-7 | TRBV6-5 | CASSGDRSFREQYF | TGTGCCAGCAGTGGGGACCGCAGTTTCCGCGAGCAGTACTTC
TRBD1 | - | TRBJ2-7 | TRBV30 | CAWTTDRGPYEQYF | TGTGCCTGGACTACCGACAGGGGTCCATACGAGCAGTACTTC
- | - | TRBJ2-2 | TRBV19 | CASSIDPARNTGELFF | TGTGCCAGTAGTATAGATCCCGCCAGAAACACCGGGGAGCTGTTTTTT
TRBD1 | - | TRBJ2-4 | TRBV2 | CASRKQGVVAKNIQYF | TGTGCCAGCAGAAAACAGGGGGTAGTAGCCAAAAACATTCAGTACTTC